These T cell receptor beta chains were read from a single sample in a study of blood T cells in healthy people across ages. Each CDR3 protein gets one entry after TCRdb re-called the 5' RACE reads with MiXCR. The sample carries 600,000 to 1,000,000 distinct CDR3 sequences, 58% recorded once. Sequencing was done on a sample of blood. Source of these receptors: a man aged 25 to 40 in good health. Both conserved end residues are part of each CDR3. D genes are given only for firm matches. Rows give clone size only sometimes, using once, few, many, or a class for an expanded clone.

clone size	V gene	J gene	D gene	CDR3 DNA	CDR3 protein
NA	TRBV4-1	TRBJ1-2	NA	TGCGCCAGCAGCCCCCATCGCGAACGGGGCGCGGACTACACCTTC	CASSPHRERGADYTF
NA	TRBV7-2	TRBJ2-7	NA	TGTGCCAGCAGCCCTGAAGCCGGGACATTCCACGAGCAGTACTTC	CASSPEAGTFHEQYF
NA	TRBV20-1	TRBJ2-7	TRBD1	TGCAGGGCCAGAAGGACAGGGGGCTTCTACGAGCAGTACTTC	CRARRTGGFYEQYF
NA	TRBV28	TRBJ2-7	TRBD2	TGTGCCAGCAGTTCCGGGACTAGCGGGAGAAAGGGCAATGAGCAGTACTTC	CASSSGTSGRKGNEQYF
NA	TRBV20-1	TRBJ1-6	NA	TGCAGTGCTGCGCAGGGAAATTCACCCCTCCACTTT	CSAAQGNSPLHF
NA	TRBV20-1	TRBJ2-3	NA	TGCAGTGCTCCGTCGCACCTACTCACAGATACGCAGTATTTT	CSAPSHLLTDTQYF
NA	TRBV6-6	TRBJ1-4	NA	TGTGCCAGCAAGTGGGTCGAGACAGGAGGCGAAAAACTGTTTTTT	CASKWVETGGEKLFF
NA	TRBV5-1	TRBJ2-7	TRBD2	TGCGCCAGCAGCTCGCAACCGGCGGGACTAGCGGGAGGTTACGAGCAGTACTTC	CASSSQPAGLAGGYEQYF
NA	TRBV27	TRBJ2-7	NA	TGTGCCAGCAGTTTGTGGCCGGGGACCTACGAGCAGTACTTC	CASSLWPGTYEQYF
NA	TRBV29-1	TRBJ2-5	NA	TGCAGCGTTTCGGACCCCGGGACCGCAGACCAAGAGACCCAGTACTTC	CSVSDPGTADQETQYF
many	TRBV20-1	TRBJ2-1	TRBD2	TGCAGTGCTAGAACCGGGGAGGGCCGCAATGAGCAGTTCTTC	CSARTGEGRNEQFF
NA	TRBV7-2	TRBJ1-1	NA	TGTGCCAGCAGCTTAGGATTTAACAGGGATGGCGGCACTGAAGCTTTCTTT	CASSLGFNRDGGTEAFF
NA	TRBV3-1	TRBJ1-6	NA	TGTGCCAGCAGCCATTACCGGGACCACTTTGGCAATTCACCCCTCCACTTT	CASSHYRDHFGNSPLHF
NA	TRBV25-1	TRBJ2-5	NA	TGTGCCAGCAGTGTGATCGGGGAGACCCAGTACTTC	CASSVIGETQYF
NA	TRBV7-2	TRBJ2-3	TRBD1	TGTGCCAGCAGCCGGACAGGGCTGGATACGCAGTATTTT	CASSRTGLDTQYF
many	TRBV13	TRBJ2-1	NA	TGTGCCAGCAGCTACCGGGGCTCCTACAATGAGCAGTTCTTC	CASSYRGSYNEQFF
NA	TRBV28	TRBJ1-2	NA	TGTGCCAGCAGTTTCGGACCTTATCACTATGGCTACACCTTC	CASSFGPYHYGYTF
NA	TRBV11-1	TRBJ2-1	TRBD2	TGTGCCAGCAGCTCGAAGCGAATGACGGGGGGACCCTACAATGAGCAGTTCTTC	CASSSKRMTGGPYNEQFF
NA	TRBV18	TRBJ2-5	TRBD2	TGTGCCAGCTCACCGCCTACCGGGGGGGAGACCCAGTACTTC	CASSPPTGGETQYF
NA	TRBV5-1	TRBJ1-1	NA	TGCGCCAGCAGGGTTGGAGGGGGCACTGAAGCTTTCTTT	CASRVGGGTEAFF
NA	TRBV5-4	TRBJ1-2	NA	TGTGCCAGCAGCTTCGGAGGGGGTTCGATTGGCTACACCTTC	CASSFGGGSIGYTF
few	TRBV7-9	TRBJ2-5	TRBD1	TGTGCCAGCAGCTTGGGGACAGGGGTCGTTGAGACCCAGTACTTC	CASSLGTGVVETQYF
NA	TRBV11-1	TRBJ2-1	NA	TGTGCCAGCAGCTTCAGATCGGGACTCTACAATGAGCAGTTCTTC	CASSFRSGLYNEQFF
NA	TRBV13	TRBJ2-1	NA	TGTGCCAGCAGTTCCCGAAAGCGGGCTGCCTCCTACAATGAGCAGTTCTTC	CASSSRKRAASYNEQFF
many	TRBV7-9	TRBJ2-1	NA	TGTGCCAGCAGCTCTAGACAGGCACGAGGGGATAACAATGAGCAGTTCTTC	CASSSRQARGDNNEQFF
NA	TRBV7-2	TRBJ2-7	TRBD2	TGTGCCAGCAGCCTCGGCCTAGGAGGGACTAGCGGGGACGAGCAGTACTTC	CASSLGLGGTSGDEQYF
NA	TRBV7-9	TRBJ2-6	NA	TGTGCCAGCACCAGGGGGGGGGCCAACGTCCCGACTTTC	CASTRGGANVPTF
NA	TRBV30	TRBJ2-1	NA	TGTGCCTGGAGTGCCGGAAGTCTAAATGAGCAGTTCTTC	CAWSAGSLNEQFF
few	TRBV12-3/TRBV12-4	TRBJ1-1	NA	TGTGCCAGCAGTTTCCGGGGGAACACTGAAGCTTTCTTT	CASSFRGNTEAFF
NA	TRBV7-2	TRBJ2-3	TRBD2	TGTGCCAGCAGCCCCGAGCGGGGAGGCACAGATACGCAGTATTTT	CASSPERGGTDTQYF
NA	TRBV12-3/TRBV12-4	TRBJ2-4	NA	TGTGCCAGCAGTTTGGGGCTAACTGGGGCCAAAAACATTCAGTACTTC	CASSLGLTGAKNIQYF
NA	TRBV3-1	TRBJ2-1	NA	TGTGCCAGCAGCCAAGGGCGACGAGCAGCTTACAATGAGCAGTTCTTC	CASSQGRRAAYNEQFF
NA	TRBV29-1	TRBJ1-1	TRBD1	TGCAGCGTCAGACAGGGCCGTGAAGCTTTCTTT	CSVRQGREAFF
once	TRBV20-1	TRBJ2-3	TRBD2	TGCAGTGCTAGGAACTGGGCTAGCGGGGGCACAGATACGCAGTATTTT	CSARNWASGGTDTQYF
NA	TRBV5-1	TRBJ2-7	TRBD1	TGCGCCAGCAGCTTTGAGACAGGGGCAACCTACGAGCAGTACTTC	CASSFETGATYEQYF
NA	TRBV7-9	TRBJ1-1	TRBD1	TGTGCCAGCAGCCGTAGAGGGGGCATGAACACTGAAGCTTTCTTT	CASSRRGGMNTEAFF
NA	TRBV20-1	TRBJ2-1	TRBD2	TGCAGTGCTGGGACTAGCGGGCCCTACAATGAGCAGTTCTTC	CSAGTSGPYNEQFF
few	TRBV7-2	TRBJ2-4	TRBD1	TGTGCCAGCAGCCCCGGGACAGGGGGCGTCATTCAGTACTTC	CASSPGTGGVIQYF
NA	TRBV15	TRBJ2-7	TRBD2	TGTGCCACCAGCAGCCTAGCGGGAGGGCCCTACGAGCAGTACTTC	CATSSLAGGPYEQYF
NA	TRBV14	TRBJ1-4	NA	TGTGCCAGCAGCCAAAGGTCCGGTGAAAAACTGTTTTTT	CASSQRSGEKLFF
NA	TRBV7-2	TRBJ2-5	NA	TGTGCCAGCAGCGAGAGGATTCGCGGGAAGGCGGGAGAGACCCAGTACTTC	CASSERIRGKAGETQYF
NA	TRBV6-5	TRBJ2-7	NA	TGTGCCAGCAGCCCTACATATCAGCGGTTTTCCGAGCAGTACTTC	CASSPTYQRFSEQYF
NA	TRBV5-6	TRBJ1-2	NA	TGTGCCAGCAGCTTGGATTCGCGTGGGGACACCTTC	CASSLDSRGDTF
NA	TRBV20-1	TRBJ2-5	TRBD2	TGCAGTGCTGATCTAGCGGGAGTTGAGACCCAGTACTTC	CSADLAGVETQYF
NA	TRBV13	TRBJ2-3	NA	TGTGCCAGCAGCCAGACGTGGGATACGCAGTATTTT	CASSQTWDTQYF
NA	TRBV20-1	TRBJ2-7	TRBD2	TGCAGTGCTAGGGGGAGGGTATCCTACTACGAGCAGTACTTC	CSARGRVSYYEQYF
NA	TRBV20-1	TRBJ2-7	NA	TGCAGTGCTTTTGAGGGGGGTGGATACGAGCAGTACTTC	CSAFEGGGYEQYF
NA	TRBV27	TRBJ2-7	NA	TGTGCCAGCAGTGCACGTTCGGGACACAACTCCTACGAGCAGTACTTC	CASSARSGHNSYEQYF
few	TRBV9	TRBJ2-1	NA	TGTGCCAGCAGTGGGGGGAGCAATGAGCAGTTCTTC	CASSGGSNEQFF
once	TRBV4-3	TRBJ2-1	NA	TGCGCCAGCAGCCAAGAACTCGGAGCCTACAATGAGCAGTTCTTC	CASSQELGAYNEQFF
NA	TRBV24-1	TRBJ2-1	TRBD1	TGTGCCACCAGTGACCGGGACAGGGCCTACAATGAGCAGTTCTTC	CATSDRDRAYNEQFF
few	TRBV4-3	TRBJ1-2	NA	TGCGCCAGCAGCCAAGACGTGGGCCCACAAGGACTCAGCTATGGCTACACCTTC	CASSQDVGPQGLSYGYTF
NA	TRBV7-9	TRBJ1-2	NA	TGTGCCAGCAGCTCAAAGTACGAGGTTACAGGAATCTACACCTTC	CASSSKYEVTGIYTF
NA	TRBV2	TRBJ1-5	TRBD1	TGTGCCAGAACTGAGGGCAGGGGGCAAGGTTCAGAAAGTCAGCCCCAGCATTTT	CARTEGRGQGSESQPQHF
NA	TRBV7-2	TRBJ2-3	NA	TGTGCCAGCAGCTTAAGTCCAGGGGAGGCAGATACGCAGTATTTT	CASSLSPGEADTQYF